The clone carrying this T cell receptor beta chain was observed a single time. Just one base apart from a much larger clone, this may be a read error. TRAV and TRBV primers primed cDNA for both TCRalpha and TCRbeta. TCR amplification ran 15 to 20 PCR cycles using constant-region and V-primer adapter primers. After the mRNA was isolated, it was amplified using in vitro transcription. MiXCR, run by TCRdb on the reads, gives a single entry per CDR3 protein. The sample holds tens of thousands of distinct CDR3 sequences, less than 35% seen once. This record belongs to a study of low-dose radiotherapy and immunotherapy resistance in tumors. Across the whole study: Intravenous nivolumab 240 mg every two weeks plus ipilimumab 1 mg/kg every six weeks was given to patients.

This CDR3 contains 15 residues. Germline V CDR1 and CDR2: SGHRS, YFSETQ. Indicated time point: before trial treatment. The TCR sequence derives from a female donor with ovarian cancer. Specimen: PBMCs, collected before treatment. The chain recombines TRBV5-1 with TRBJ2-1, with 9 bases fitting TRBD2. The CDR3 DNA reads TGTGTCAGCAGCATCGGGACTAGCCCAGGGAGTGAGCAGTTCTTC. This sequence encodes CVSSIGTSPGSEQFF. Variable domain in full (rest from reference TRBV5-1 and TRBJ2-1): KAGVTQTPRYLIKTRGQQVTLSCSPISGHRSVSWYQQTPGQGLQFLFEYFSETQRNKGNFPGRFSGRQFSNSRSEMNVSTLELGDSALYLCVSSIGTSPGSEQFFGPGTRLTVL.